This T cell receptor (beta chain) was identified during a study of identical twins (dated by TCRdb to about 2016). Some background on the complete study: The study deep-sequenced TCR alpha and beta repertoires from monozygotic twins, unrelated adults of various ages and cord blood to test whether fetal clonotypes persist. To rule out contamination, the twin experiments were replicated at different times with different library preparation protocols. What the work shows at the level of the full study, not this receptor alone: Compared with coincidental sharing between unrelated individuals, an excess of low generation-probability sequences was observed among out-of-frame TCR alpha sequences shared between twins. In monozygotic twins, recombination models systematically underestimated out-of-frame TCR alpha sharing, but the models matched the sharing seen between unrelated individuals. Abundant cord blood beta clonotypes carried fewer insertions; young adult naive repertoires showed a weaker similar trend, while memory repertoires showed none. In beta out-of-frame sequences, excess twin sharing was weaker, because having fewer shared sequences lowered the signal-to-noise ratio. Invariant T cells such as MAIT and iNKT could partly confound zero-insertion analyses, though diverse VJ usage argued against this for most clonotypes. Because the same donors could not be followed over many years, conclusions were based on cross-sectional statistical analysis.

Only healthy Caucasian donors were included. Three pairs of female monozygotic twins, all aged roughly 18 to 30 years, were included in the twin cohort. Peripheral blood mononuclear cells were the source from which RNA for the TCR libraries was isolated. This clonotype was counted between two and nine times. Its cognate antigen has yet to be identified. The input lacks base qualities; no much larger clone sits a single base away. Library preparation was by 5' RACE. TCRdb records Illumina HiSeq 2000 as the sequencer. Template switching introduced a universal primer binding site; the final cDNA contained a unique molecular identifier, enabling accurate counting of TCR cDNA molecules. Specific primers in the conserved constant-segment region were used to synthesize first-strand cDNA for TCR alpha and beta chains. To control for contamination, each cDNA library was double barcoded with a SMART-Mk sample barcode plus Illumina barcodes. Two successive PCR steps introduced TruSeq adapter sequences along with Illumina sample barcodes. TCR alpha and beta cDNA libraries were sequenced on the Illumina HiSeq platform with custom primers. As for the original processing: MiGEC processed the raw reads to extract unique molecular identifiers, while MiXCR was used to determine the CDR3 positions. For each individual, recombination models were inferred using an EM algorithm with the repgenHMM and IGoR tools. The tcR package in R was used for shared clonotype analysis, with sharing normalized by the product of cloneset sizes. Out-of-frame nonproductive sequences were analyzed to study raw recombination free of thymic and clonal selection effects. TCRdb reworked the public reads: Q25 trimming with fastp, MiXCR clone assembly, productive beta chains retained. For every CDR3 protein sequence, its rows merge into one entry that carries the most common genes and DNA. TCRdb's processing, not the study's, gives the V and J calls here. Present in this sample are 700,000 to 950,000 distinct CDR3 sequences, more than 9% of which were seen just once. The ten largest make up 1.5% to 2% of the sample.

These data also formed part of another study, on yellow fever vaccine responses in identical twins. The second investigation adds: According to the authors, the vaccine-induced T cell response in identical twins seemed to be partly convergent and partly specific to each individual. In identical twins, the study followed T cell clones that responded to the vaccine with precision.

Sequenced material: PBMCs. This clonotype was obtained from a woman under 30 in good health.

The nucleotide sequence is given as TGTGCCAGCAGTATAGGACAGGGGCCAGCTGGGGCCAACGTCCTGACTTTC. Translated, this is CASSIGQGPAGANVLTF. The chain employs TRBV12-3 or TRBV12-4 and TRBJ2-6; 9 bases in between match TRBD1. The junction shows trimming of 5 bases on V and 2 bases on J, and the gene matches do not reach 7 bases of it. From the cysteine through the phenylalanine, the CDR3 covers 17 amino acids. The entry retains the CDR3 DNA only, 51 bases that are in frame from base 1.